Below, one T cell receptor beta chain is given with its context. Antigen: not known. The method was immunoSEQ multiplex PCR; TCRdb's version includes in-frame clones alone and lacks a portion of them. The data show around 120,000 clones, about 90% seen once. This CDR3 is 17 amino acids long. Germline assignment: CDR1 ENHRY and CDR2 SYGVKD. Deletions cut 7 bases from V and 7 bases from J, with 26 bases between. The sample belongs to a study of T cell responses to AZD1222 COVID-19 vaccine. Broader study findings: Vaccine-associated CD4 TCRs ranged over spike, dominating at 160-218 and 743-854.

The chain employs TRBV10-3 and TRBJ2-1; tentatively, D is TRBD1 (6 bases). The input for sequencing was peripheral blood, taken on day 0 of AZD1222 vaccination. The source of this sequence is an adult in good health. The CDR3 region is CAITQPSRGSSGNEQFF. The CDR3 nucleotides are TGTGCCATCACTCAACCTAGTAGGGGGTCCTCGGGGAATGAGCAGTTCTTC.